This entry lists 23 T cell receptor beta chains sequenced from one sample in a study of beta chain features in type 1 diabetes. The investigators reverse transcribed all of the isolated RNA, so they sequenced expressed TCRB transcripts. TCRdb keeps only in-frame clones here, not all; method: immunoSEQ multiplex PCR. The sample has approximately 400,000 clones; roughly 16% are singletons. Sample: naive CD4+ T cells from blood. All receptors derive from a woman aged 18-29 years in good health.

Notes on this clone: The same CDR3 arises from other DNA sequences in this sample as well. The chain recombines TRBV4-1 with TRBJ2-1; the D gene is possibly TRBD2 (5 bases). The CDR3 is made up of 14 amino acids. Trimming pared 1 base from V and 3 bases from J, leaving 7 bases between. The germline V gene has CDR1 MGHRA and CDR2 YSYEKL. The CDR3 nucleotides are TGCGCCAGCAGCCAAGGAGGGAGCTACAATGAGCAGTTCTTC. It specifies CASSQGGSYNEQFF.

This clone was found a few times. The V gene is TRBV9, the J gene TRBJ1-4; 9 bases agree with TRBD1. Germline CDR1 reads SGDLS; CDR2 reads YYNGEE. The J segment lost 8 bases and the V segment lost 3 bases, leaving 5 bases of the junction unmatched. This CDR3 has 14 amino acids. CDR3 amino acids: CASSGTGVLEKLFF. CDR3 bases: TGTGCCAGCAGCGGGACAGGGGTGTTGGAAAAACTGTTTTTT.

This clone was counted between two and nine times. The chain couples TRBV20-1 to TRBJ2-1; D is perhaps TRBD2 (5 bases). V was trimmed by 3 bases and J by 15 bases, leaving 15 bases between them. The germline CDR1 and CDR2 sequences are DFQATT and SNEGSKA (reference sequence). The CDR3 covers 11 residues. CDR3 amino acids: CSARVLEFVFF. CDR3 nucleotides: TGCAGTGCTAGGGTACTAGAGTTTGTGTTCTTC.

This clone has just a few counts. The V call is TRBV27, the J call TRBJ1-1; D possibly corresponds to TRBD1 (5 bases). CDR1 is MNHEY and CDR2 is SMNVEV in the germline V gene (reference sequence). The CDR3 consists of 15 residues. V was trimmed by 1 base and J by 4 bases, leaving 13 bases between them. The DNA for the CDR3 is TGTGCCAGCAGTTTATTAGGGCAGGGAGGCACTGAAGCTTTCTTT. Residues: CASSLLGQGGTEAFF.

Only a few counts were recorded for this clone. This sequence joins TRBV9 and TRBJ2-5; 8 nucleotides line up with TRBD2. This CDR3 is built from 16 residues. V was pared by 4 bases and J by 5 bases, with 13 bases of the junction left unmatched. The V gene's germline CDR1 is SGDLS and CDR2 YYNGEE. DNA of the CDR3: TGTGCCAGCAGCCCGGGGGGGGGACTGCAATGGGAGACCCAGTACTTC. Protein: CASSPGGGLQWETQYF.

The rearrangement uses TRBV7-9 and TRBJ2-1; D call uncertain. CDR1 and CDR2 (germline): SEHNR, FQNEAQ (reference sequence). The CDR3 is 13 residues long. V was shortened by 6 bases and J by 3 bases, with 9 bases between the two germline ends. CDR3 nucleotides: TGTGCCAGCAGGGGCGTCCTCTACAATGAGCAGTTCTTC. This gives the protein CASRGVLYNEQFF. Using reference TRBV7-9 and TRBJ2-1 for the parts outside the CDR3, the full variable domain is DTGVSQNPRHKITKRGQNVTFRCDPISEHNRLYWYRQTLGQGPEFLTYFQNEAQLEKSRLLSDRFSAERPKGSFSTLEIQRTEQGDSAMYLCASRGVLYNEQFFGPGTRLTVL.

The chain is built from TRBV5-1 and TRBJ2-7; maybe TRBD1 (5 bases). The germline V gene has CDR1 SGHRS and CDR2 YFSETQ. The germline V and J ends were trimmed by 5 bases and 1 base, with 13 bases remaining between them. CDR3 length: 14 amino acids. The CDR3 is CASRPHGASYEQYF. In nucleotides, the CDR3 is TGCGCCAGCAGGCCCCATGGGGCATCCTACGAGCAGTACTTC.

Only a few counts were recorded for this clone. The chain couples TRBV18 to TRBJ2-3, with D hard to call. The V gene lost 3 bases and the J gene lost 6 bases, with 10 bases spanning the gap. This CDR3 region has 13 residues. CDR1 KGHSH and CDR2 LQKENI come from the germline V gene. CDR3 in amino acids: CASSPTFGDTQYF. The DNA for the CDR3 is TGTGCCAGCTCACCGACCTTCGGGGATACGCAGTATTTT.

This clone appeared a few times. The J gene is TRBJ2-1, the V gene TRBV9, with 8 bases fitting TRBD2. Germline CDR1 is SGDLS and CDR2 is YYNGEE. V gave up 0 bases and J gave up 10 bases; unmatched junction bases: 9. The CDR3 loop spans 15 amino acids. CDR3 protein: CASSVDGRASWEQFF. The DNA for the CDR3 is TGTGCCAGCAGCGTAGACGGGAGGGCTTCTTGGGAGCAGTTCTTC.

A few counts support this clone. The rearrangement uses TRBV28 and TRBJ2-6, with D unresolved. Trimming pared 2 bases from V and 3 bases from J, leaving 5 bases between. CDR3 length: 14 residues. Germline V lookup: CDR1 MDHEN, CDR2 SYDVKM. The CDR3 spells CASSLGFGANVLTF. The CDR3 DNA reads TGTGCCAGCAGTTTAGGCTTTGGGGCCAACGTCCTGACTTTC.

In its sample, this clone was seen a few times. The genes are TRBV6-5 and TRBJ2-5, with TRBD1 matching 8 bases. The CDR3 is 12 amino acids. The junction had 4 bases not matched to a gene; V was cut back by 7 bases and J by 6 bases. Germline-derived CDR1 and CDR2 are MNHEY and SVGAGI. The CDR3 loop is CASKAGGKTQYF. DNA of the CDR3: TGTGCCAGCAAGGCAGGGGGCAAGACCCAGTACTTC.

This clone was observed a few times. This chain connects TRBV7-8 to TRBJ1-4; D is uncertain. Germline V gives CDR1 SGHVS, CDR2 FQNEAQ. The CDR3 has 15 amino acids. Trimming stripped 5 bases from V and 0 bases from J, with 10 bases between. The CDR3 sequence is CASSQYSSTNEKLFF. The CDR3 DNA reads TGTGCCAGCAGCCAATACAGCTCAACTAATGAAAAACTGTTTTTT. The whole variable domain, remainder taken from reference TRBV7-8 and TRBJ1-4, is GAGVSQSPRYKVAKRGQDVALRCDPISGHVSLFWYQQALGQGPEFLTYFQNEAQLDKSGLPSDRFFAERPEGSVSTLKIQRTQQEDSAVYLCASSQYSSTNEKLFFGSGTQLSVL.

The chain links TRBV4-3 to TRBJ2-7, with D possibly being TRBD1 (5 bases). The CDR3 contains 16 residues. Germline-derived CDR1 and CDR2 are LGHNA and YSLEER. Trimming took off 0 bases at V and 4 bases at J, with 16 bases between the two ends. The CDR3 DNA reads as TGCGCCAGCAGCCAAGATTACGCCAGGGTTGGATACGAGCAGTACTTC. Its protein product is CASSQDYARVGYEQYF.

The rearrangement uses TRBV5-1 and TRBJ1-5; D not certain. V was clipped by 7 bases and J by 0 bases, with 8 bases between them. Germline assignment: CDR1 SGHRS and CDR2 YFSETQ. The CDR3 is 13 amino acids. The CDR3 region has the DNA TGCGCCAGCGCGACTGATAGCAATCAGCCCCAGCATTTT. It translates to CASATDSNQPQHF.

This rearrangement joins TRBV18 to TRBJ1-5; unclear D gene. V lost 4 bases, J lost 4 bases, and 8 bases lay in between. This CDR3 spans 13 amino acids. The V gene's germline CDR1 is KGHSH and CDR2 LQKENI. The CDR3 DNA is TGTGCCAGCTCACGAGGCGGTAATCAGCCCCAGCATTTT. Encoded protein: CASSRGGNQPQHF.

This clone turned up a few times. The chain has TRBV28 and TRBJ1-1; 7 bases agree with TRBD1. The CDR3 runs 16 residues. With V trimmed by 8 bases and J by 1 base, 13 bases remained unmatched. The germline gives CDR1 MDHEN, CDR2 SYDVKM. The CDR3 DNA follows: TGTGCCAGCGACTCTCGCAGGGGGAAGGGGAACACTGAAGCTTTCTTT. Translation: CASDSRRGKGNTEAFF.

The table lists this clone with a few counts. The chain joins TRBV7-2 to TRBJ2-5; D perhaps matches TRBD2 (6 bases). The CDR3 sequence is 15 residues long. Germline V gene sequence: CDR1 SGHTA, CDR2 FQGNSA. The germline V and J ends were trimmed by 6 bases and 3 bases, with 17 bases remaining between them. Here the CDR3 DNA reads TGTGCCAGCAGTCCGCGACTAGGACATAAAGAGACCCAGTACTTC. Amino acids: CASSPRLGHKETQYF.

The V and J genes are TRBV19 and TRBJ1-1; a weak D match, TRBD1 (6 bases). The CDR3 totals 15 residues. Germline-derived CDR1 and CDR2 are LNHDA and SQIVND (reference sequence). Trimming took 7 bases from V and 1 from J, leaving 16 bases between them. Here the CDR3 DNA reads TGTGCCAGTACTCCCATAGCAGGGGCGAACACTGAAGCTTTCTTT. Amino acids: CASTPIAGANTEAFF.

Only a few counts were recorded for this clone. J is TRBJ2-1 and V is TRBV6-4; 7 bases match TRBD2. CDR1 and CDR2 from the germline V gene are MRHNA and SNTAGT. This CDR3 has 15 amino acids. J lost 2 bases, V lost 4 bases, and 5 bases had no gene match. Here the CDR3 DNA reads TGTGCCAGCAGTGTGGGCGGGGGAGCCTACAATGAGCAGTTCTTC. Its translation is CASSVGGGAYNEQFF.

This chain connects TRBV29-1 to TRBJ1-2; 11 bases align to TRBD1. The CDR3 consists of 15 residues. Germline trimming cut 6 bases from V and 4 bases from J; bases unmatched to any gene: 10. Per the germline V gene, CDR1 is SQVTM and CDR2 is ANQGSEA. DNA for the CDR3: TGCAGCGTCCTACGAGCCGGACAGGGGGCCTATGGCTACACCTTC. Protein product: CSVLRAGQGAYGYTF. The full variable domain, with the rest looked up from reference TRBV29-1 and TRBJ1-2, is SAVISQKPSRDICQRGTSLTIQCQVDSQVTMMFWYRQQPGQSLTLIATANQGSEATYESGFVIDKFPISRPNLTFSTLTVSNMSPEDSSIYLCSVLRAGQGAYGYTFGSGTRLTVV.

This clone has just a few counts. The genes are TRBV4-1 and TRBJ1-1, with D tentatively TRBD1 (5 bases). CDR3 length: 13 amino acids. Germline CDR1 and CDR2: MGHRA and YSYEKL. With 8 bases removed from V and 10 bases from J, the gap between germline ends came to 20 bases. CDR3 coding DNA: TGCGCCAGCCGACCGGGGGGGGGAACTTCAGCTTTCTTT. Translating gives CASRPGGGTSAFF.

Points on this clone: Other nucleotide sequences in the sample specify the same CDR3. The gene calls are TRBV9 and TRBJ2-1; 7 bases are a match to TRBD2. The germline CDR1 and CDR2 sequences are SGDLS and YYNGEE. The CDR3 has 12 residues. V lost 2 bases, J lost 7 bases, and 0 bases stayed unmatched. CDR3 in DNA: TGTGCCAGCAGCGTGGGACTAAATGAGCAGTTCTTC. Amino acids: CASSVGLNEQFF.

In its sample, this clone was seen a few times. V and J are TRBV29-1 and TRBJ2-2, with 9 bases lining up with TRBD1. Germline V gene sequence: CDR1 SQVTM, CDR2 ANQGSEA. V shed 7 bases, J shed 2 bases, and the junction held 14 bases outside the gene matches. This CDR3 region has 17 residues. The CDR3 coding sequence is TGCAGCGAAGAGGAACAGGGGGCGGAGAGAAACACCGGGGAGCTGTTTTTT. Translation: CSEEEQGAERNTGELFF.